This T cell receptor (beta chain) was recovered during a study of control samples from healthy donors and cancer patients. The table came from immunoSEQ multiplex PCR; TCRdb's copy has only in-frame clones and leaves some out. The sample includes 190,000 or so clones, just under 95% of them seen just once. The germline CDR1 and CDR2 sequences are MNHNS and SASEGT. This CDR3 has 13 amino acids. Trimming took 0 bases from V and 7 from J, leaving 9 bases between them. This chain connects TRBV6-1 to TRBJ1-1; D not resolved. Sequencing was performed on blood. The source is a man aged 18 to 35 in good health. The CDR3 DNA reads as TGTGCCAGCAGTGAAGCCCGTTTTGATGAAGCTTTCTTT. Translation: CASSEARFDEAFF.